What follows are 18 T cell receptor beta chains derived from one specimen sequenced in a study of persistence of HIV-infected CD4 T cells. The immunoSEQ assay was version 4, run in survey mode. This table comes from immunoSEQ multiplex PCR, and its TCRdb copy is limited to in-frame clones, with some not included. The table records 46,000 or so clones, more than 70% of them present only once. Cells were stimulated with CMV-infected fibroblast lysates at roughly 10 ug/mL. CD40L-negative CD69-negative CD45RO-high memory CD4+ T cells were sorted as populations depleted of antigen-responding cells. No antigen has been identified for these receptors. The sample consisted of CD4+ T cells sorted from PBMCs after approximately 19-hour stimulation, taken from a patient who received antiretroviral therapy. These receptors originate from an adult man with HIV who was CMV-seropositive.

V is TRBV19 and J is TRBJ2-1, with 7 bases aligning to TRBD2. From germline, CDR1 is LNHDA and CDR2 SQIVND (reference sequence). Losses at the gene ends were 4 bases for V and 3 bases for J; bases not matched to a gene: 6. The CDR3 spans 15 residues. In nucleotides, the CDR3 is TGTGCCAGTAGTACCCTGAGCGGGGACTACAATGAGCAGTTCTTC. As protein: CASSTLSGDYNEQFF.

This sequence joins TRBV18 and TRBJ2-5, with 7 bases identical to TRBD1. V lost 5 bases to trimming and J lost 10 bases; unmatched junction nucleotides: 10. CDR1 is KGHSH and CDR2 is LQKENI in the germline V gene. The CDR3 runs to 13 residues. The CDR3 coding sequence is TGTGCCAGCTCAGTTGAGGGGGCTGGAGACCAGTACTTC. Residues: CASSVEGAGDQYF.

The rearrangement joins TRBV5-5 to TRBJ1-1, with D uncertain. The CDR3 has 12 residues. Germline V gives CDR1 SGHKS, CDR2 YYEKEE (reference sequence). V lost 4 bases to trimming and J lost 4 bases, with 8 bases between them. In DNA form, the CDR3 reads TGTGCCAGCAGCCCCCTTCTCACTGAAGCTTTCTTT. It encodes CASSPLLTEAFF.

This clone has a single count. V and J are TRBV28 and TRBJ1-2, with D possibly TRBD1 on 6 matching bases. CDR1 MDHEN and CDR2 SYDVKM come from the germline V gene. CDR3 length: 15 residues. Between the trimmed V and J ends, which lost 6 bases and 1 base, there was a span of 15 bases. In DNA form, the CDR3 reads TGTGCCAGCAGCCCCTTTGGACAGATTAACTATGGCTACACCTTC. This sequence encodes CASSPFGQINYGYTF.

This clone was seen only once. The rearrangement joins TRBV29-1 to TRBJ2-1; D remains ambiguous. The CDR3 extends over 13 amino acids. V lost 4 bases to trimming and J lost 1 base, with 8 bases between them. The germline V gene encodes CDR1 SQVTM and CDR2 ANQGSEA. CDR3 nucleotides: TGCAGCGTTGCCGAGCTTTCCTACAATGAGCAGTTCTTC. This sequence encodes CSVAELSYNEQFF.

This chain links TRBV7-2 with TRBJ2-4; the D is unclear. The CDR3 covers 13 residues. Between the trimmed V and J ends, which lost 1 base and 5 bases, there was a span of 6 bases. Germline CDR1 is SGHTA and CDR2 is FQGNSA. CDR3 residues: CASSLVVQNIQYF. The CDR3 nucleotides are TGTGCCAGCAGCTTAGTGGTACAAAACATTCAGTACTTC.

J is TRBJ2-7 and V is TRBV27; 7 bases are a match to TRBD1. CDR1 is MNHEY, CDR2 SMNVEV, per germline (reference sequence). The CDR3 is 14 amino acids. The J segment lost 4 bases and the V segment lost 6 bases, leaving 9 bases of the junction unmatched. The CDR3 sequence: CASSPQGGAYEQYF. In nucleotides, the CDR3 is TGTGCCAGCAGCCCGCAAGGGGGCGCATACGAGCAGTACTTC.

This chain joins TRBV19 and TRBJ2-7; 14 bases match TRBD2. Germline values: CDR1 LNHDA, CDR2 SQIVND (reference sequence). This CDR3 region has 15 residues. V dropped 4 bases and J dropped 5; count of bases not matched to a gene: 4. The CDR3 region has the DNA TGTGCCAGTAGTAGCAGGACTAGCGGGAGGCACGAGCAGTACTTC. Amino acid sequence: CASSSRTSGRHEQYF.

J is TRBJ1-4 and V is TRBV18, with D uncertain. From germline, CDR1 is KGHSH and CDR2 LQKENI. There are 14 residues in the CDR3. The V gene lost 2 bases and the J gene lost 6 bases, with 10 bases spanning the gap. This chain's CDR3 is CASSPDGRDEKLFF. The CDR3 region has the DNA TGTGCCAGCTCACCAGACGGGAGGGATGAAAAACTGTTTTTT.

The rearrangement joins TRBV7-6 to TRBJ2-7, with no clear D. The germline gives CDR1 SGHVS, CDR2 FNYEAQ. Trimming took 2 bases from V and 5 from J, leaving 7 bases between them. This CDR3 has 12 residues. Written as DNA, the CDR3 is TGTGCCAGCAGCTTAAAGGGTGACGAGCAGTACTTC. Amino acid sequence: CASSLKGDEQYF.

This chain links TRBV5-1 with TRBJ2-7; the match to TRBD1 covers 7 bases. This CDR3 has 16 amino acids. CDR1 is SGHRS, CDR2 YFSETQ, per germline. After removal of 0 bases from V and 0 bases from J, the junction contained 6 bases not matched to a gene. CDR3 region: CASSLGGQASSYEQYF. CDR3 nucleotides: TGCGCCAGCAGCTTGGGTGGACAGGCGAGCTCCTACGAGCAGTACTTC.

V and J are TRBV6-5 and TRBJ2-7; D is unresolved. Germline V gene lookup returns CDR1 MNHEY and CDR2 SVGAGI. Between the trimmed V and J ends, which lost 6 bases and 1 base, there was a span of 10 bases. This CDR3 comprises 13 residues. The CDR3 sequence: CASRYEDSYEQYF. CDR3 nucleotides: TGTGCCAGCAGATACGAGGATTCCTACGAGCAGTACTTC.

The chain couples TRBV27 to TRBJ2-2, with 9 bases identical to TRBD1. Trimming cost V 2 bases and J 6 bases; bases outside gene matches: 7. The germline gives CDR1 MNHEY, CDR2 SMNVEV (reference sequence). CDR3 size: 16 residues. CDR3 sequence: CASSLIRGTGSGELFF. Written as DNA, the CDR3 is TGTGCCAGCAGTTTAATCCGCGGGACAGGGTCCGGGGAGCTGTTTTTT.

The chain joins TRBV7-2 to TRBJ1-2; D might be TRBD1 (6 bases). The CDR3 runs to 14 residues. Germline CDR1 and CDR2: SGHTA and FQGNSA. V lost 5 bases to trimming and J lost 4 bases, with 14 bases between them. The chain's CDR3 is CASSGRGGGYGYTF. The CDR3 DNA is TGTGCCAGCAGCGGCAGGGGAGGTGGCTATGGCTACACCTTC.

This chain connects TRBV7-8 to TRBJ2-7; tentatively, D is TRBD2 (5 bases). Germline V gene lookup returns CDR1 SGHVS and CDR2 FQNEAQ. The CDR3 loop spans 15 amino acids. Trimming removed 1 base at V and 9 bases at J, with 19 bases between. The CDR3 here is CASSLEIITRTWQYF. CDR3 nucleotide sequence: TGTGCCAGCAGCTTAGAAATTATTACACGGACTTGGCAGTACTTC.

The chain couples TRBV2 to TRBJ2-3; TRBD2 matches 9 bases. The germline V gene has CDR1 SNHLY and CDR2 FYNNEI. V trimming: 5 bases; J trimming: 4 bases; junction bases outside the gene matches: 10. The CDR3 spans 16 residues. The CDR3 bases are TGTGCCAGCAGTAGCCCCAGCGGGAGGCTGGCAGATACGCAGTATTTT. This sequence encodes CASSSPSGRLADTQYF.

V is TRBV12-3 or TRBV12-4 and J is TRBJ1-1; D unclear. V was cut by 7 bases and J by 0 bases, with 6 bases left in between. The CDR3 is made up of 12 amino acids. DNA for the CDR3: TGTGCCAGCACCCGGGTGAACACTGAAGCTTTCTTT. The encoded protein is CASTRVNTEAFF.

The DNA of the CDR3 is TGCGCCAGCAGCTCCCTAGGTGGCACTGGGGCCAACGTCCTGACTTTC. Translating it yields CASSSLGGTGANVLTF. This chain joins TRBV5-1 and TRBJ2-6; D gene unclear. The germline V gene has CDR1 SGHRS and CDR2 YFSETQ. Trimming stripped 3 bases from V and 2 bases from J, with 12 bases between. The CDR3 contains 16 residues. Full variable domain (remainder filled in from reference TRBV5-1 and TRBJ2-6): KAGVTQTPRYLIKTRGQQVTLSCSPISGHRSVSWYQQTPGQGLQFLFEYFSETQRNKGNFPGRFSGRQFSNSRSEMNVSTLELGDSALYLCASSSLGGTGANVLTFGAGSRLTVL.